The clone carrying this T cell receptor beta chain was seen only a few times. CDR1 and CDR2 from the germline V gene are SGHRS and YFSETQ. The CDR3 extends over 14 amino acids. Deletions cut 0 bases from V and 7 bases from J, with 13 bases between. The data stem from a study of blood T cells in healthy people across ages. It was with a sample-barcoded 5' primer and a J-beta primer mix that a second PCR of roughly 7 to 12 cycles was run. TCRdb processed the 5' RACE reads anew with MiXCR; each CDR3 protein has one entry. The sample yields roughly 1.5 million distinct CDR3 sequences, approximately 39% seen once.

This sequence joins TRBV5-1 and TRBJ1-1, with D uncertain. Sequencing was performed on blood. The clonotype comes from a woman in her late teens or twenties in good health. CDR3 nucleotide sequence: TGCGCCAGCAGCTTGGTCCCGGGAGAGAGTGAAGCTTTCTTT. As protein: CASSLVPGESEAFF.